The rows below give T cell receptor beta chains drawn from one sample of a study of shared clonotypes between healthy human individuals. Sequencing was performed with immunoSEQ multiplex PCR; in TCRdb, only in-frame clones are kept and a portion is missing. The sample yields 1.5 million to 1.9 million clones, around 98% seen once. The sample consisted of naive CD4+ T cells sorted from blood. Source of these receptors: a man in his thirties or forties in good health. Both conserved end residues are part of each CDR3. The D gene is left open where the match is weak. Clone sizes are given selectively: once, few, many, or a class where the clone is expanded.

CDR3aa: CASSPSGLWGLDSETQYF
CDR3nt: TGTGCCAGCAGCCCGTCAGGGTTATGGGGTTTGGATTCAGAGACCCAGTACTTC
j_gene: TRBJ2-5
v_gene: TRBV11-2
abundance: NA
d_gene: NA

CDR3aa: CASTHGGVNEKLFF
CDR3nt: TGTGCCAGCACCCACGGGGGAGTGAATGAAAAACTGTTTTTT
j_gene: TRBJ1-4
v_gene: TRBV28
abundance: once
d_gene: NA

CDR3aa: CSASIPEQFF
CDR3nt: TGCAGTGCTAGCATTCCTGAGCAGTTCTTC
j_gene: TRBJ2-1
v_gene: TRBV20-1
abundance: NA
d_gene: NA

CDR3aa: CASSLTGGDTGELFF
CDR3nt: TGTGCCAGCAGCCTGACAGGGGGCGACACCGGGGAGCTGTTTTTT
j_gene: TRBJ2-2
v_gene: TRBV7-6
abundance: NA
d_gene: TRBD1

CDR3aa: CASSPRLAGTDEQYF
CDR3nt: TGTGCCAGCAGCCCCCGACTAGCGGGAACAGACGAGCAGTACTTC
j_gene: TRBJ2-7
v_gene: TRBV9
abundance: NA
d_gene: TRBD2

CDR3aa: CASKTFGTGPYGYTF
CDR3nt: TGTGCCAGCAAGACCTTTGGGACAGGGCCTTATGGCTACACCTTC
j_gene: TRBJ1-2
v_gene: TRBV28
abundance: NA
d_gene: TRBD1

CDR3aa: CASSPGQGITYEQYF
CDR3nt: TGTGCCAGCAGCCCGGGACAGGGGATAACCTACGAGCAGTACTTC
j_gene: TRBJ2-7
v_gene: TRBV5-5
abundance: NA
d_gene: TRBD1

CDR3aa: CASSPELRGEQFF
CDR3nt: TGCGCCAGCAGCCCGGAGCTGAGGGGTGAGCAGTTCTTC
j_gene: TRBJ2-1
v_gene: TRBV5-1
abundance: once
d_gene: NA

CDR3aa: CASSPPQVYEQYF
CDR3nt: TGCGCCAGCAGCCCCCCACAGGTTTACGAGCAGTACTTC
j_gene: TRBJ2-7
v_gene: TRBV5-1
abundance: NA
d_gene: NA

CDR3aa: CASLGGAKGGELFF
CDR3nt: TGTGCCTCCCTCGGAGGTGCAAAGGGCGGGGAGCTGTTTTTT
j_gene: TRBJ2-2
v_gene: TRBV5-4
abundance: NA
d_gene: NA

CDR3aa: CASSYDRRNQPQHF
CDR3nt: TGTGCCAGCAGTTACGACAGACGCAATCAGCCCCAGCATTTT
j_gene: TRBJ1-5
v_gene: TRBV6-5
abundance: NA
d_gene: NA

CDR3aa: CASSQLRGGSYNEQFF
CDR3nt: TGTGCCAGCAGCCAACTCAGGGGTGGCTCCTACAATGAGCAGTTCTTC
j_gene: TRBJ2-1
v_gene: TRBV14
abundance: NA
d_gene: NA

CDR3aa: CASSQEDRLNEKLFF
CDR3nt: TGTGCCAGCAGCCAGGAGGACAGGTTAAATGAAAAACTGTTTTTT
j_gene: TRBJ1-4
v_gene: TRBV4-2
abundance: NA
d_gene: TRBD1

CDR3aa: CASRGLARNEQFF
CDR3nt: TGTGCCAGCAGAGGACTAGCGAGAAATGAGCAGTTCTTC
j_gene: TRBJ2-1
v_gene: TRBV6-5
abundance: NA
d_gene: TRBD2

CDR3aa: CASSLRLAGGNNEQFF
CDR3nt: TGTGCCAGCAGTTTGCGGCTAGCGGGAGGAAACAATGAGCAGTTCTTC
j_gene: TRBJ2-1
v_gene: TRBV27
abundance: NA
d_gene: TRBD2

CDR3aa: CASSQQGGQPQHF
CDR3nt: TGTGCCAGCAGCCAGCAGGGGGGTCAGCCCCAGCATTTT
j_gene: TRBJ1-5
v_gene: TRBV6-5
abundance: NA
d_gene: TRBD1

CDR3aa: CASTPGSITGELFF
CDR3nt: TGTGCCAGCACCCCCGGGAGTATAACCGGGGAGCTGTTTTTT
j_gene: TRBJ2-2
v_gene: TRBV9
abundance: NA
d_gene: NA

CDR3aa: CASSFGLAGHTNTGELFF
CDR3nt: TGTGCCAGTAGTTTCGGACTAGCGGGACACACGAACACCGGGGAGCTGTTTTTT
j_gene: TRBJ2-2
v_gene: TRBV19
abundance: NA
d_gene: TRBD2

CDR3aa: CASSFRLVRGTDTQYF
CDR3nt: TGCGCCAGCAGCTTCCGACTAGTTAGGGGCACAGATACGCAGTATTTT
j_gene: TRBJ2-3
v_gene: TRBV5-1
abundance: NA
d_gene: NA

CDR3aa: CASSLRRLAEETQYF
CDR3nt: TGTGCCAGCAGCTTACGGCGGCTAGCGGAAGAGACCCAGTACTTC
j_gene: TRBJ2-5
v_gene: TRBV7-9
abundance: NA
d_gene: TRBD2

CDR3aa: CASSSLSPLSGSPGELFF
CDR3nt: TGTGCCAGCAGCTCCCTCTCCCCACTTAGCGGGAGTCCCGGGGAGCTGTTTTTT
j_gene: TRBJ2-2
v_gene: TRBV7-9
abundance: NA
d_gene: TRBD2

CDR3aa: CSVGPGPNQPQHF
CDR3nt: TGCAGCGTCGGCCCGGGACCCAATCAGCCCCAGCATTTT
j_gene: TRBJ1-5
v_gene: TRBV29-1
abundance: once
d_gene: NA

CDR3aa: CSGLRQVGPFAVTEAFF
CDR3nt: TGCAGCGGTCTTCGACAGGTTGGTCCCTTTGCCGTTACTGAAGCTTTCTTT
j_gene: TRBJ1-1
v_gene: TRBV29-1
abundance: NA
d_gene: NA

CDR3aa: CASSLGFGQGQFF
CDR3nt: TGTGCCAGCAGTCTCGGCTTTGGCCAGGGGCAGTTCTTC
j_gene: TRBJ2-1
v_gene: TRBV2
abundance: NA
d_gene: NA

CDR3aa: CASSLEGYEQFF
CDR3nt: TGTGCCAGCAGCTTGGAGGGATATGAGCAGTTCTTC
j_gene: TRBJ2-1
v_gene: TRBV9
abundance: NA
d_gene: NA

CDR3aa: CASSLPGYQGEKLFF
CDR3nt: TGTGCCAGCAGCTTACCGGGGTATCAAGGTGAAAAACTGTTTTTT
j_gene: TRBJ1-4
v_gene: TRBV7-9
abundance: NA
d_gene: NA

CDR3aa: CASRVGDGLSYNEQFF
CDR3nt: TGTGCCAGCAGGGTAGGGGACGGCCTCTCCTACAATGAGCAGTTCTTC
j_gene: TRBJ2-1
v_gene: TRBV6-6
abundance: NA
d_gene: NA

CDR3aa: CASITGHQETQYF
CDR3nt: TGTGCCAGCATTACAGGGCACCAAGAGACCCAGTACTTC
j_gene: TRBJ2-5
v_gene: TRBV2
abundance: NA
d_gene: NA

CDR3aa: CASSPTLPGVTDTQYF
CDR3nt: TGTGCCAGCAGCCCGACGCTGCCGGGAGTCACAGATACGCAGTATTTT
j_gene: TRBJ2-3
v_gene: TRBV11-2
abundance: NA
d_gene: NA

CDR3aa: CASSSGTDTQYF
CDR3nt: TGTGCCAGCTCATCCGGCACAGATACGCAGTATTTT
j_gene: TRBJ2-3
v_gene: TRBV18
abundance: once
d_gene: NA

CDR3aa: CASRTFAGSQETQYF
CDR3nt: TGTGCCAGCAGGACGTTCGCGGGATCCCAAGAGACCCAGTACTTC
j_gene: TRBJ2-5
v_gene: TRBV6-6
abundance: NA
d_gene: NA

CDR3aa: CASSARTGWGTDTQYF
CDR3nt: TGTGCCAGCAGCGCCAGGACAGGGTGGGGCACAGATACGCAGTATTTT
j_gene: TRBJ2-3
v_gene: TRBV7-9
abundance: NA
d_gene: TRBD1

CDR3aa: CASRGPGTGSYEQYF
CDR3nt: TGTGCCAGCAGGGGGCCGGGGACAGGCTCCTACGAGCAGTACTTC
j_gene: TRBJ2-7
v_gene: TRBV28
abundance: NA
d_gene: TRBD1

CDR3aa: CASRGPTGGKLFF
CDR3nt: TGTGCCAGCAGAGGACCTACAGGGGGAAAACTGTTTTTT
j_gene: TRBJ1-4
v_gene: TRBV6-5
abundance: NA
d_gene: TRBD1

CDR3aa: CASSVDRGQGYTF
CDR3nt: TGTGCCAGCAGTGTCGACAGGGGGCAAGGCTACACCTTC
j_gene: TRBJ1-2
v_gene: TRBV2
abundance: NA
d_gene: TRBD1

CDR3aa: CASSSRDSYEQYF
CDR3nt: TGTGCCAGCAGCTCCCGGGACAGCTACGAGCAGTACTTC
j_gene: TRBJ2-7
v_gene: TRBV5-4
abundance: NA
d_gene: TRBD1

CDR3aa: CASSDRRSSYNEQFF
CDR3nt: TGTGCCAGCAGCGATAGGAGGAGCTCCTACAATGAGCAGTTCTTC
j_gene: TRBJ2-1
v_gene: TRBV5-4
abundance: NA
d_gene: NA

CDR3aa: CASSSSGRTGDQETQYF
CDR3nt: TGCGCCAGCAGCTCGTCTGGAAGGACAGGGGACCAAGAGACCCAGTACTTC
j_gene: TRBJ2-5
v_gene: TRBV5-1
abundance: NA
d_gene: TRBD1

CDR3aa: CASGGPTRTGGNYGYTF
CDR3nt: TGCGCCAGCGGAGGACCCACACGGACAGGGGGCAACTATGGCTACACCTTC
j_gene: TRBJ1-2
v_gene: TRBV10-2
abundance: NA
d_gene: TRBD1

CDR3aa: CASSPLSGSGELFF
CDR3nt: TGTGCCAGCTCACCACTGTCGGGCTCCGGGGAGCTGTTTTTT
j_gene: TRBJ2-2
v_gene: TRBV18
abundance: NA
d_gene: NA

CDR3aa: CASRTSGTGFRYGYTF
CDR3nt: TGTGCCAGCAGGACATCCGGGACAGGGTTTAGATATGGCTACACCTTC
j_gene: TRBJ1-2
v_gene: TRBV27
abundance: NA
d_gene: TRBD1

CDR3aa: CASKLWGQASTDTQYF
CDR3nt: TGTGCCAGTAAGCTGTGGGGACAGGCTAGCACAGATACGCAGTATTTT
j_gene: TRBJ2-3
v_gene: TRBV19
abundance: NA
d_gene: TRBD1

CDR3aa: CASSIVTGEDYGYTF
CDR3nt: TGTGCCAGTAGTATAGTAACAGGAGAAGACTATGGCTACACCTTC
j_gene: TRBJ1-2
v_gene: TRBV19
abundance: NA
d_gene: NA

CDR3aa: CASSVGVLNTEAFF
CDR3nt: TGTGCCAGCAGCGTAGGAGTGTTGAACACTGAAGCTTTCTTT
j_gene: TRBJ1-1
v_gene: TRBV9
abundance: NA
d_gene: NA

CDR3aa: CASSIQGGTDTQYF
CDR3nt: TGTGCCAGTAGTATACAGGGGGGCACAGATACGCAGTATTTT
j_gene: TRBJ2-3
v_gene: TRBV19
abundance: once
d_gene: TRBD1

CDR3aa: CASGTSPDQPQHF
CDR3nt: TGTGCCAGCGGCACCTCGCCAGATCAGCCCCAGCATTTT
j_gene: TRBJ1-5
v_gene: TRBV28
abundance: NA
d_gene: NA

CDR3aa: CASSLEPGAYGYTF
CDR3nt: TGTGCCAGCAGCTTAGAGCCAGGCGCCTATGGCTACACCTTC
j_gene: TRBJ1-2
v_gene: TRBV11-2
abundance: NA
d_gene: NA

CDR3aa: CASSLVPAGGETQYF
CDR3nt: TGCGCCAGCAGCTTGGTGCCGGCTGGGGGCGAGACCCAGTACTTC
j_gene: TRBJ2-5
v_gene: TRBV5-1
abundance: NA
d_gene: NA